The TCR beta chain described here comes from a study of blood T cells in healthy people across ages. Study findings and constraints: Diversity was estimated from one million T cells, and these estimates were considered underestimates.

It was with a sample-barcoded 5' primer and a J-beta primer mix that a second PCR of roughly 6 to 11 cycles was run. TCRdb reanalysed the 5' RACE reads using MiXCR and keeps one entry per CDR3 protein. The table shows 790,000 or so distinct CDR3 sequences, with about 42% occurring only once. Concerning this clonotype itself: Its target is unknown.

The receptor was derived from a man aged 80 or over in good health. The material sequenced was blood.

The CDR3 loop reads CASSQESGRTDTQYF. The CDR3 nucleotides are TGCGCCAGCAGCCAAGAATCGGGTCGCACAGATACGCAGTATTTT. The chain has TRBV4-1 and TRBJ2-3; the D is unclear. Trimming removed 0 bases from V and 1 base from J, with 8 bases in between. Germline-derived CDR1 and CDR2 are MGHRA and YSYEKL. CDR3 length equals 15 residues.